The 32 T cell receptor beta chains below all came from one sample that was sequenced in a study of post-analysis software for immune sequencing data. Study results and caveats: Comparison of patients with controls showed 5 or 6 TRBV segments more frequent in patients, TRBV5-6, TRBV5-1 and TRBV20-1 among them.

Their specific antigens are unknown. The authors incorporated unique molecular identifiers into the TCR beta cDNA libraries. TCRdb re-derived calls from the PCR reads in MiXCR, one entry per CDR3 protein. The table includes about 760,000 distinct CDR3 sequences, roughly 30% detected once. Sequencing was done on a sample of blood. All receptors derive from a girl between 5 and 17 years old with multiple sclerosis.

This chain connects TRBV5-5 to TRBJ2-3, with 7 bases matching TRBD1. The CDR3 is 15 amino acids. Trimming at V came to 0 bases and at J to 7 bases, leaving 8 bases not matched to a gene. The germline gives CDR1 SGHKS, CDR2 YYEKEE (reference sequence). The CDR3 nucleotides are TGTGCCAGCAGCTTGGAGGGGGCGACGGCCAATACGCAGTATTTT. Amino acids: CASSLEGATANTQYF.

This clonotype was seen a few times. The rearrangement joins TRBV11-3 to TRBJ2-5, with TRBD2 as a possible D gene (5 bases). Germline CDR1 and CDR2: SGHNT and YENEEA. The ends were cut back, 9 bases at V and 7 bases at J, with 30 bases in the middle. The CDR3 totals 17 residues. The CDR3 DNA sequence: TGTGCCAGATCCACCGCAAAATGGGCGAACCCTGGGAGGACCCAGTACTTC. Encoded protein: CARSTAKWANPGRTQYF. Full variable domain (missing parts from reference TRBV11-3 and TRBJ2-5): EAGVVQSPRYKIIEKKQPVAFWCNPISGHNTLYWYLQNLGQGPELLIRYENEEAVDDSQLPKDRFSAERLKGVDSTLKIQPAELGDSAVYLCARSTAKWANPGRTQYFGPGTRLLVL.

This clonotype was counted a few times. In DNA form, the CDR3 reads TGTGCCAGCAGCCAATCCGGGGTTGAGCAGTTCTTC. It translates to CASSQSGVEQFF. The chain is built from TRBV7-8 and TRBJ2-1; possible D gene TRBD2, 5 bases. Germline lookup yields CDR1 SGHVS and CDR2 FQNEAQ. The CDR3 covers 12 residues. V was pared by 5 bases and J by 9 bases, with 11 bases between.

Only a few counts were recorded for this clonotype. The J gene is TRBJ2-1, the V gene TRBV5-1; D perhaps matches TRBD2 (7 bases). The germline V and J ends were trimmed by 3 bases and 4 bases, with 14 bases remaining between them. There are 15 residues in the CDR3. Germline values: CDR1 SGHRS, CDR2 YFSETQ. DNA for the CDR3: TGCGCCAGCAGCTGGGCGCGGGGGCGATACAATGAGCAGTTCTTC. Amino acid sequence: CASSWARGRYNEQFF.

The J gene is TRBJ2-1, the V gene TRBV6-1; 8 nucleotides agree with TRBD2. This CDR3 contains 18 residues. Trimming at V came to 7 bases and at J to 0 bases, leaving 14 bases not matched to a gene. CDR1 MNHNS and CDR2 SASEGT come from the germline V gene. CDR3: CASTLTPQRGSSYNEQFF. Here the CDR3 DNA reads TGTGCCAGCACCCTAACACCCCAGCGGGGGAGCTCCTACAATGAGCAGTTCTTC.

This sequence joins TRBV28 and TRBJ2-2; tentative D call: TRBD1 (5 bases). The germline gives CDR1 MDHEN, CDR2 SYDVKM. The CDR3 extends over 15 amino acids. The V end lost 3 bases, the J end lost 7 bases, and 15 bases lay between the germline ends. In nucleotides, the CDR3 is TGTGCCAGCAGTTTTTTTGCAGGGTGGAACGGGGAGCTGTTTTTT. Translation gives CASSFFAGWNGELFF.

In regard to this clonotype: One end of the junction does not line up with germline, which may come from a read error. The V and J genes are TRBV4-1 and TRBJ2-7, with 9 positions matching TRBD1. The CDR3 has 16 amino acids. The germline V gene encodes CDR1 MGHRA and CDR2 YSYEKL. Here the CDR3 DNA reads TGCGTCAGCAGCCAAGATCACGGGACAGGGTACTGCGAGCAGTACTTC. Translated: CVSSQDHGTGYCEQYF.

The V gene is TRBV5-6, the J gene TRBJ1-1; maybe TRBD1 (5 bases). V lost 3 bases and J lost 5, with 14 bases in between. The CDR3 totals 14 residues. Germline V CDR1 and CDR2: SGHDT, YYEEEE. The CDR3 loop is CASSWGIAGTEAFF. DNA of the CDR3: TGTGCCAGCAGCTGGGGGATCGCGGGAACTGAAGCTTTCTTT. Combining the CDR3 with reference TRBV5-6 and TRBJ1-1 gives the whole variable domain DAGVTQSPTHLIKTRGQQVTLRCSPKSGHDTVSWYQQALGQGPQFIFQYYEEEERQRGNFPDRFSGHQFPNYSSELNVNALLLGDSALYLCASSWGIAGTEAFFGQGTRLTVV.

The V and J genes are TRBV6-5 and TRBJ2-3; D gene unclear. The CDR3 is 16 amino acids. The germline gives CDR1 MNHEY, CDR2 SVGAGI. Deletions cut 4 bases from V and 8 bases from J, with 22 bases between. The CDR3 DNA reads TGTGCCAGCAGTTCCCTGGACGCAGCCGGCAAATCTACGCAGTATTTT. Its translation: CASSSLDAAGKSTQYF.

V and J are TRBV5-1 and TRBJ2-3; the D is unclear. The germline V gene has CDR1 SGHRS and CDR2 YFSETQ. The CDR3 consists of 16 residues. Trimming left V 4 bases short and J 2 bases short, with 17 bases between. In DNA form, the CDR3 reads TGCGCCAGCAGCCTCTCTGGATGGGGAAACACAGATACGCAGTATTTT. As protein: CASSLSGWGNTDTQYF. The full variable domain, in which reference TRBV5-1 and TRBJ2-3 provide the parts outside the CDR3, is KAGVTQTPRYLIKTRGQQVTLSCSPISGHRSVSWYQQTPGQGLQFLFEYFSETQRNKGNFPGRFSGRQFSNSRSEMNVSTLELGDSALYLCASSLSGWGNTDTQYFGPGTRLTVL.

The table lists this clonotype with a few counts. This chain links TRBV4-1 with TRBJ2-1; D may correspond to TRBD1 or TRBD2 (6 bases each). There are 15 residues in the CDR3. Trimming removed 2 bases at V and 9 bases at J, with 17 bases between. Germline loops: CDR1 MGHRA, CDR2 YSYEKL. This CDR3 reads CASSQPSGGRAEQFF. The DNA of the CDR3 is TGCGCCAGCAGCCAACCCTCTGGGGGGCGGGCTGAGCAGTTCTTC.

Note on this clonotype: This may arise from a read error, as a much more abundant clone is one base away. The genes are TRBV10-3 and TRBJ2-4; 10 nucleotides line up with TRBD2. The CDR3 is made up of 13 amino acids. CDR1 and CDR2 from the germline V gene are ENHRY and SYGVKD. V trimming: 10 bases; J trimming: 13 bases; junction bases outside the gene matches: 13. CDR3 amino acids: CATRLAGEDGQYF. The CDR3 nucleotides are TGTGCCACCAGGCTAGCGGGAGAGGATGGGCAGTACTTC.

The rearrangement links TRBV9 to TRBJ2-1; D gene uncertain. Judging by the DNA end, TRBJ2-7 fits better; the J call may be wrong. In germline, CDR1 is SGDLS, CDR2 YYNGEE. The CDR3 is 14 residues long. CDR3 residues: CASSVRDANNEQYF. In DNA, the CDR3 is TGTGCCAGCAGCGTACGTGACGCGAACAATGAGCAGTACTTC.

DNA for the CDR3: TGTGCCAGCAGCCCAGGGTGGGGTAGCAATCAGCCCCAGCATTTT. This gives the protein CASSPGWGSNQPQHF. The V gene is TRBV7-9, the J gene TRBJ1-5; D perhaps matches TRBD1 (5 bases). The CDR3 is 15 residues long. CDR1 SEHNR and CDR2 FQNEAQ come from the germline V gene (reference sequence). Trimming took off 5 bases at V and 0 bases at J, with 11 bases between the two ends.

The chain uses TRBV12-3 or TRBV12-4 and TRBJ1-1; D not resolved. This CDR3 is built from 13 residues. Trimming took off 7 bases at V and 8 bases at J, with 17 bases between the two ends. The CDR3 DNA reads as TGTGCCAGCAACGAGTACACGTCGGTGGAAGCTTTCTTT. Amino acid sequence: CASNEYTSVEAFF.

The rearrangement joins TRBV28 to TRBJ2-5, with D hard to call. CDR3 length: 11 amino acids. Germline lookup yields CDR1 MDHEN and CDR2 SYDVKM. V was shortened by 5 bases and J by 6 bases, with 7 bases between the two germline ends. The CDR3 region has the DNA TGTGCCAGCAGTAACTTAAAGACCCAGTACTTC. Its translation is CASSNLKTQYF.

The rearrangement links TRBV28 to TRBJ2-3, with 11 bases lining up with TRBD2. This CDR3 spans 16 amino acids. V dropped 8 bases and J dropped 2; count of bases not matched to a gene: 9. CDR1 is MDHEN and CDR2 is SYDVKM in the germline V gene. CDR3 bases: TGTGCCAGCGGGTTAACTAGCGGGAGTTTCACAGATACGCAGTATTTT. Its protein is CASGLTSGSFTDTQYF.

This clonotype was seen only a few times. The V and J genes are TRBV6-6 and TRBJ2-7; 7 nucleotides agree with TRBD1. The CDR3 covers 15 residues. Germline V gene lookup returns CDR1 MNHNY and CDR2 SVGAGI (reference sequence). V was clipped by 2 bases and J by 3 bases; unmatched bases: 7. As DNA, the CDR3 is TGTGCCAGCAGTTACCTCCGGGGACAGATCTACGAGCAGTACTTC. This encodes CASSYLRGQIYEQYF.

This clonotype was observed a few times. The chain has TRBV28 and TRBJ2-7; 7 bases map to TRBD2. Trimming at V came to 6 bases and at J to 10 bases, leaving 15 bases not matched to a gene. This CDR3 is 14 amino acids long. Germline-derived CDR1 and CDR2 are MDHEN and SYDVKM. CDR3 DNA: TGTGCCAGCAGACAGCGCCTCGCGGGGGAGCCCCAGTACTTC. This translates into CASRQRLAGEPQYF.

This clonotype was observed a handful of times. This chain uses TRBV28 with TRBJ2-3, with D possibly called TRBD1 or TRBD2 (5 bases each). Germline CDR1 is MDHEN and CDR2 is SYDVKM. Trimming shortened V by 3 bases and J by 4 bases, and 14 bases separated the two germline ends. The CDR3 length is 15 residues. CDR3 in DNA: TGTGCCAGCAGTTTTGTGCAGGGAGCGTCAGATACGCAGTATTTT. Translation: CASSFVQGASDTQYF.

This clonotype was seen only a few times. J is TRBJ2-1 and V is TRBV15; weak D call: TRBD2 (6 bases). Germline lookup yields CDR1 LNHNV and CDR2 YYDKDF (reference sequence). Trimming took off 1 base at V and 5 bases at J, with 12 bases between the two ends. The CDR3 consists of 15 residues. This CDR3 is CATSRGAGRNNEQFF. The CDR3 region has the DNA TGTGCCACCAGCAGAGGGGCGGGGAGGAACAATGAGCAGTTCTTC.

This clonotype was seen more than once but under ten times. This chain uses TRBV5-1 with TRBJ2-7; a possible D gene is TRBD1 (5 bases). With 6 bases removed from V and 0 bases from J, the gap between germline ends came to 10 bases. CDR3 length: 13 amino acids. Per the germline V gene, CDR1 is SGHRS and CDR2 is YFSETQ. The CDR3 loop is CASTSTASYEQYF. The CDR3 DNA is TGCGCCAGCACTTCGACAGCCTCCTACGAGCAGTACTTC.

V gene TRBV12-3 or TRBV12-4 combines with J gene TRBJ2-3; 8 positions agree with TRBD2. V shed 3 bases and J 2 bases; nucleotides not matched to a gene: 4. This CDR3 is 15 amino acids long. CDR3 residues: CASSFGGGTTDTQYF. The CDR3, as DNA: TGTGCCAGCAGTTTTGGCGGGGGGACCACAGATACGCAGTATTTT.

This clonotype was seen more than once but under ten times. The chain uses TRBV7-2 and TRBJ1-5, with 11 bases that match TRBD1. The trim removed 2 bases at V and 4 bases at J, leaving 4 bases unmatched. CDR3 length equals 16 residues. CDR1 SGHTA and CDR2 FQGNSA come from the germline V gene. The DNA for the CDR3 is TGTGCCAGCAGCTTATCGGGGACAGGGGGGAATCAGCCCCAGCATTTT. Amino acid sequence: CASSLSGTGGNQPQHF.

This clonotype was observed a few times. V is TRBV29-1 and J is TRBJ1-1; D call uncertain. The ends were cut back, 3 bases at V and 1 base at J, with 3 bases in the middle. The CDR3 loop spans 11 amino acids. CDR1 is SQVTM, CDR2 ANQGSEA, per germline. CDR3 region: CSVDKNTEAFF. The DNA for the CDR3 is TGCAGCGTTGACAAGAACACTGAAGCTTTCTTT.

This clonotype was seen more than once but under ten times. V usage is TRBV18 and J usage is TRBJ2-1, with D perhaps TRBD2 (7 bases). V was pared by 3 bases and J by 9 bases, with 21 bases between. Germline loops: CDR1 KGHSH, CDR2 LQKENI. CDR3 size: 16 residues. The CDR3 bases are TGTGCCAGCTCACCGGTTGCGGGGGCCGATCCGGGTGAGCAGTTCTTC. Translating it yields CASSPVAGADPGEQFF.

The V call is TRBV20-1, the J call TRBJ1-5; TRBD1 might be the D (6 bases). Germline V CDR1 and CDR2: DFQATT, SNEGSKA (reference sequence). With 2 bases removed from V and 2 bases from J, the gap between germline ends came to 10 bases. CDR3 size: 14 residues. The CDR3 bases are TGCAGTGCTAGAAATCCAGGGGGCAATCAGCCCCAGCATTTT. Its protein product is CSARNPGGNQPQHF.

A few counts support this clonotype. The chain employs TRBV5-1 and TRBJ2-3; weak D call: TRBD2 (5 bases). Germline V lookup: CDR1 SGHRS, CDR2 YFSETQ. V lost 0 bases to trimming and J lost 0 bases, with 11 bases between them. This CDR3 is 16 amino acids long. This chain's CDR3 is CASSLEAGLSTDTQYF. The CDR3, as DNA: TGCGCCAGCAGCTTGGAGGCGGGCTTAAGCACAGATACGCAGTATTTT.

The rearrangement uses TRBV7-2 and TRBJ1-2; D is ambiguous. Per the germline V gene, CDR1 is SGHTA and CDR2 is FQGNSA. Trimming pared 8 bases from V and 9 bases from J, leaving 13 bases between. The CDR3 consists of 11 residues. In nucleotides, the CDR3 is TGTGCCAGCGAGGGTTATGGCTGCTACACCTTC. Amino acid sequence: CASEGYGCYTF.

This clonotype was observed a few times. The chain recombines TRBV29-1 with TRBJ2-7, with D possibly being TRBD2 (6 bases). This CDR3 has 13 residues. CDR1 is SQVTM and CDR2 is ANQGSEA in the germline V gene. V shed 6 bases and J shed 0 bases, with 12 bases lying between them. The chain's CDR3 is CSVLGGDSYEQYF. The CDR3 DNA reads TGCAGCGTCCTAGGAGGGGACTCCTACGAGCAGTACTTC.

The V call is TRBV5-1, the J call TRBJ2-1; no definite D call. Trimming took 4 bases from V and 2 from J, leaving 19 bases between them. The CDR3 contains 17 residues. Looked up from germline, CDR1 is SGHRS and CDR2 is YFSETQ. As DNA, the CDR3 is TGCGCCAGCAGCCCCATGGTAGGACCGGCAACCTACAATGAGCAGTTCTTC. It codes for CASSPMVGPATYNEQFF.

This chain links TRBV3-1 with TRBJ1-2; D unresolved. Germline values: CDR1 LGHDT, CDR2 YNNKEL (reference sequence). V was cut by 2 bases and J by 8 bases, with 12 bases left in between. The CDR3 loop spans 13 amino acids. CDR3 sequence: CASSQLHVGGYTF. In nucleotides, the CDR3 is TGTGCCAGCAGCCAATTGCACGTAGGCGGCTACACCTTC. The entire variable domain, with the rest obtained from reference TRBV3-1 and TRBJ1-2, is as follows: DTAVSQTPKYLVTQMGNDKSIKCEQNLGHDTMYWYKQDSKKFLKIMFSYNNKELIINETVPNRFSPKSPDKAHLNLHINSLELGDSAVYFCASSQLHVGGYTFGSGTRLTVV.